The next 6 T cell receptor beta chains were all read from a single sample in a study of T-cell memory formation after mild COVID-19. Via MiXCR, TCRdb re-called the 5' RACE reads, giving one row per CDR3 protein. This table holds around 300,000 distinct CDR3 sequences, about an eighth found once. Sequencing was performed on PBMCs or a T cell subset sorted from them (not recorded which). The source is a man aged 18 to 30 who had mild COVID-19 (a few samples of this study predate the infection). Cell type and time point are not known.

There are a few counts of this clonotype. The V and J genes are TRBV4-1 and TRBJ2-7, with 9 bases that match TRBD1. The CDR3 loop spans 16 amino acids. The V gene end was trimmed by 0 bases and the J gene end by 3 bases; junction bases not matched to a gene: 6. Looked up from germline, CDR1 is MGHRA and CDR2 is YSYEKL. The CDR3: CASSQEGQGGVYEQYF. As DNA, the CDR3 is TGCGCCAGCAGCCAAGAGGGACAGGGAGGGGTCTACGAGCAGTACTTC.

This clonotype was recorded a few times. The chain has TRBV3-1 and TRBJ2-1; TRBD2 is a possible D gene (6 bases). Germline V gives CDR1 LGHDT, CDR2 YNNKEL (reference sequence). This CDR3 is 14 amino acids long. V was clipped by 1 base and J by 4 bases, with 8 bases between them. CDR3 in amino acids: CASSQVRGYNEQFF. DNA for the CDR3: TGTGCCAGCAGCCAAGTCCGGGGGTACAATGAGCAGTTCTTC.

This clonotype was counted ten times or more. The chain recombines TRBV12-3 or TRBV12-4 with TRBJ1-1, with TRBD1 as a possible D gene (5 bases). Trimming took 3 bases from V and 2 from J, leaving 10 bases between them. This CDR3 has 14 amino acids. CDR3 coding DNA: TGTGCCAGCAGTTTCTCTACAGGTAACACTGAAGCTTTCTTT. Translation gives CASSFSTGNTEAFF.

This chain uses TRBV5-1 with TRBJ2-3, with D perhaps TRBD1 or TRBD2 (5 bases each). Germline V gene data show CDR1 as SGHRS and CDR2 as YFSETQ. The V and J ends lost 4 bases and 8 bases respectively, with 17 bases between them. This CDR3 contains 14 residues. The DNA of the CDR3 is TGCGCCAGCAGCCGGGACCTCGAGGGTGGTACGCAGTATTTT. This sequence encodes CASSRDLEGGTQYF.

This clonotype was detected only a few times. The rearrangement uses TRBV5-1 and TRBJ1-3; D is ambiguous. This CDR3 is 15 amino acids long. The V end lost 0 bases, the J end lost 2 bases, and 9 bases lay between the germline ends. Germline CDR1 reads SGHRS; CDR2 reads YFSETQ. The DNA for the CDR3 is TGCGCCAGCAGCTTGGTACCCCAGGCTGGAAACACCATATATTTT. Translating it yields CASSLVPQAGNTIYF.

This clonotype was counted a few times. V usage is TRBV7-2 and J usage is TRBJ2-7; D is ambiguous. The germline CDR1 and CDR2 sequences are SGHTA and FQGNSA. Trimming removed 5 bases from V and 6 bases from J, with 17 bases in between. The CDR3 totals 14 residues. Written as DNA, the CDR3 is TGTGCCAGCAGCGGTGGCAGCGCCTGGACCGAGCAGTACTTC. Protein sequence: CASSGGSAWTEQYF.